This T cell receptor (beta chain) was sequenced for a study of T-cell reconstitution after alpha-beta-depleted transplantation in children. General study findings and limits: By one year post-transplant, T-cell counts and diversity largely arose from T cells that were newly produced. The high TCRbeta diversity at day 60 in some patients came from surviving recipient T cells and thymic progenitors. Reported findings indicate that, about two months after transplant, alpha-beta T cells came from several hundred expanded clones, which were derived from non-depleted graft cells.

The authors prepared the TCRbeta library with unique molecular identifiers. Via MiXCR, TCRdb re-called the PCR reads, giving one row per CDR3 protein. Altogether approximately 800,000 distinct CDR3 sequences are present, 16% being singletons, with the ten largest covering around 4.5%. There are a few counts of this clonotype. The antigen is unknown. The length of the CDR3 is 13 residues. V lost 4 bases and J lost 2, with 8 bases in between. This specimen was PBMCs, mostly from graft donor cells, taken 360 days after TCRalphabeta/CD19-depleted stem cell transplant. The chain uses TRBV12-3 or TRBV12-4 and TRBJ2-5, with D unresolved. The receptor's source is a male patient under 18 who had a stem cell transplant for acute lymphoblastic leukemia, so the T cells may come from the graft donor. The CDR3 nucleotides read TGTGCCAGCAGTTACGCGGTACAAGAGACCCAGTACTTC. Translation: CASSYAVQETQYF.